These T cell receptor beta chains were read from a single sample in a study of cytomegalovirus exposure and HLA in healthy donors. Sequenced by immunoSEQ multiplex PCR; TCRdb stores in-frame clones only, minus some. This sample has some 190,000 clones, with around three quarters found just once. Sample: PBMCs. These TCRs come from a woman in her 30s in good health and CMV-seropositive. Each CDR3 is given with its conserved first and last residue. D genes are given only for firm matches. The listing skips clone size in some rows; elsewhere it reads once, few, many or a size class.

TRBV6-1,-,TRBD2,TRBJ2-1,CASTVSGADYNEQFF,TGTGCCAGCACCGTCAGCGGGGCGGACTACAATGAGCAGTTCTTC
TRBV9,once,TRBD1,TRBJ1-5,CASSTRTGSDQPQHF,TGTGCCAGCAGCACCAGGACAGGGAGTGATCAGCCCCAGCATTTT
TRBV10-3,-,-,TRBJ1-5,CAIRGGENQPQHF,TGTGCCATCAGGGGAGGGGAAAATCAGCCCCAGCATTTT
TRBV19,-,-,TRBJ1-5,CASSNGDFRNQPQHF,TGTGCCAGTAGTAACGGGGACTTTAGGAATCAACCCCAGCATTTT
TRBV19,few,TRBD1,TRBJ2-2,CASTQRGQGNTGELFF,TGTGCCAGTACCCAGAGGGGACAGGGTAACACCGGGGAGCTGTTTTTT
TRBV27,-,-,TRBJ1-4,CASSLWSGSNEKLFF,TGTGCCAGCAGTTTATGGTCCGGTTCTAATGAAAAACTGTTTTTT
TRBV7-2,-,TRBD2,TRBJ2-7,CASSSGGAMNEQYF,TGTGCCAGCAGTTCGGGGGGGGCGATGAACGAGCAGTACTTC
TRBV11-3,-,TRBD1,TRBJ1-1,CASSTYRGRLTNTEAFF,TGTGCCAGCAGCACCTACAGGGGGCGGCTTACGAACACTGAAGCTTTCTTT
TRBV27,-,-,TRBJ1-4,CASSLSTGRANEKLFF,TGTGCCAGCAGTTTATCCACAGGGCGGGCTAATGAAAAACTGTTTTTT
TRBV28,-,-,TRBJ2-7,CASSLYSYEQYF,TGTGCCAGCAGTTTATACAGCTACGAGCAGTACTTC
TRBV5-4,-,TRBD1,TRBJ1-2,CASSLTSTGTYGYTF,TGTGCCAGCAGCTTGACCTCGACAGGGACCTATGGCTACACCTTC
TRBV2,-,-,TRBJ1-2,CASSDLLTGYGYTF,TGTGCCAGCAGTGATCTCCTGACAGGCTATGGCTACACCTTC
TRBV2,few,TRBD2,TRBJ2-1,CASSDAGRGEQFF,TGTGCCAGCAGTGACGCGGGGAGGGGTGAGCAGTTCTTC
TRBV4-2,-,TRBD2,TRBJ2-3,CASSQERSGGVGDTQYF,TGTGCCAGCAGCCAAGAAAGAAGTGGGGGGGTCGGAGATACGCAGTATTTT
TRBV7-6,-,TRBD1,TRBJ2-7,CASSPQGVGDEQYF,TGTGCCAGCAGTCCCCAGGGGGTTGGTGACGAGCAGTACTTC
TRBV5-1,-,TRBD2,TRBJ2-1,CASSSPTSGGFNEQFF,TGCGCCAGCAGCTCCCCAACTAGCGGGGGCTTCAATGAGCAGTTCTTC
TRBV19,few,-,TRBJ2-7,CASSGGASYEQYF,TGTGCCAGCTCAGGAGGGGCCTCCTACGAGCAGTACTTC
TRBV11-3,few,-,TRBJ1-1,CASSLGKWGRGMNTEAFF,TGTGCCAGCAGCTTAGGAAAGTGGGGGCGCGGAATGAACACTGAAGCTTTCTTT
TRBV7-2,-,-,TRBJ2-4,CASSEGGPNIQYF,TGTGCCAGCTCGGAGGGGGGGCCAAACATTCAGTACTTC
TRBV18,-,-,TRBJ2-2,CASSPYSGELFF,TGTGCCAGCTCACCATATTCCGGGGAGCTGTTTTTT
TRBV4-1,-,TRBD1,TRBJ1-1,CASSQADRVPNTEAFF,TGCGCCAGCAGCCAAGCGGACAGGGTCCCAAACACTGAAGCTTTCTTT
TRBV5-1,-,-,TRBJ2-6,CASSLEAGFGANVLTF,TGCGCCAGCAGCTTGGAGGCAGGGTTCGGGGCCAACGTCCTGACTTTC
TRBV5-1,-,-,TRBJ2-1,CASSLGAGKSYNEQFF,TGCGCCAGCAGCTTGGGGGCAGGGAAATCCTACAATGAGCAGTTCTTC
TRBV5-4,-,TRBD1,TRBJ2-7,CASSPPGKGALEQYF,TGTGCCAGCAGCCCGCCGGGAAAGGGGGCCCTCGAGCAGTACTTC
TRBV11-3,-,TRBD2,TRBJ2-3,CASSVGTSGGWYTQYF,TGTGCCAGCAGCGTCGGGACTAGCGGGGGGTGGTATACGCAGTATTTT
TRBV7-8,-,TRBD1,TRBJ2-5,CASSLGTGGVSETQYF,TGTGCCAGCAGCTTAGGGACAGGGGGCGTGTCGGAGACCCAGTACTTC
TRBV18,-,TRBD1,TRBJ2-7,CASSPEDRTEQYF,TGTGCCAGCTCACCCGAGGACAGGACCGAGCAGTACTTC
TRBV19,-,-,TRBJ1-5,CASSDKAGFGQPQHF,TGTGCCAGTAGCGATAAGGCGGGGTTCGGTCAGCCCCAGCATTTT
TRBV28,-,-,TRBJ2-1,CASSFWVTGSYNEQFF,TGTGCCAGCAGTTTTTGGGTGACAGGATCCTACAATGAGCAGTTCTTC
TRBV27,few,-,TRBJ2-1,CASSLTGYNEQFF,TGTGCCAGCAGTTTAACAGGCTACAATGAGCAGTTCTTC
TRBV19,-,TRBD1,TRBJ1-3,CASSLGQAGNTIYF,TGTGCCAGTAGCCTGGGACAGGCGGGAAACACCATATATTTT
TRBV5-4,-,TRBD1,TRBJ2-7,CASTIGQGWDEQYF,TGTGCCAGCACCATTGGACAGGGTTGGGACGAGCAGTACTTC
TRBV18,-,TRBD2,TRBJ2-1,CASSPGSGGLYNEQFF,TGTGCCAGCTCACCAGGGAGCGGGGGCCTCTACAATGAGCAGTTCTTC
TRBV7-9,-,TRBD1,TRBJ2-7,CASSSGTGGSGHYEQYF,TGTGCCAGCAGCTCCGGGACAGGGGGATCGGGGCACTACGAGCAGTACTTC
TRBV7-2,-,TRBD2,TRBJ2-7,CASSLSGTSGGATSAQYF,TGTGCCAGCAGCTTAAGTGGGACTAGCGGGGGGGCCACATCGGCGCAGTACTTC
TRBV7-2,-,TRBD2,TRBJ2-2,CASSPRLAGGNTGELFF,TGTGCCAGCAGCCCGCGACTAGCGGGGGGGAACACCGGGGAGCTGTTTTTT
TRBV5-1,few,-,TRBJ1-4,CASGPDRFDEKLFF,TGCGCCAGCGGGCCAGACAGGTTCGATGAAAAACTGTTTTTT
TRBV7-9,-,-,TRBJ1-6,CSSPSPLHF,TGTTCCAGCCCTTCTCCCCTCCACTTT
TRBV6-6,few,-,TRBJ2-1,CASSSVYNEQFF,TGTGCCAGCAGTTCCGTCTACAATGAGCAGTTCTTC
TRBV7-2,-,-,TRBJ2-4,CASSLTGEYNQYF,TGTGCCAGCAGCTTAACCGGGGAGTACAATCAGTACTTC
TRBV7-2,-,TRBD2,TRBJ2-3,CASSLDPGLAGATQYF,TGTGCCAGCAGCTTAGACCCGGGACTAGCGGGGGCTACGCAGTATTTT
TRBV4-1,-,-,TRBJ2-2,CASSQVLRPGAGELFF,TGCGCCAGCAGCCAGGTCCTTCGACCTGGAGCCGGGGAGCTGTTTTTT
TRBV5-1,-,TRBD1,TRBJ1-2,CASSLGSPGQGYGYTF,TGCGCCAGCAGCTTGGGTTCTCCGGGACAGGGCTATGGCTACACCTTC
TRBV5-1,-,TRBD1,TRBJ2-6,CASSFTGTGASGANVLTF,TGCGCCAGCAGTTTTACCGGGACAGGGGCCTCTGGGGCCAACGTCCTGACTTTC
TRBV11-3,-,-,TRBJ1-2,CASSLEPPRTRRDGYTF,TGTGCCAGCAGCTTAGAACCTCCTCGGACACGGAGAGATGGCTACACCTTC
TRBV20-1,-,-,TRBJ2-1,CSRRGNNEQFF,TGCAGTCGGAGGGGTAACAATGAGCAGTTCTTC
TRBV5-1,-,TRBD1,TRBJ2-5,CASRPTGVGYQETQYF,TGCGCCAGCAGGCCTACAGGGGTTGGGTACCAAGAGACCCAGTACTTC
TRBV28,-,TRBD1,TRBJ1-5,CASSLRAGGDQPQHF,TGTGCCAGCAGTTTACGGGCAGGGGGCGATCAGCCCCAGCATTTT
TRBV28,-,-,TRBJ1-4,CASSFPNRNEKLFF,TGTGCCAGCAGTTTCCCGAACAGGAATGAAAAACTGTTTTTT